Given below is one T cell receptor beta chain in context. Its cognate antigen is unknown. This CDR3 region has 17 residues. CDR1 and CDR2 from the germline V gene are ENHRY and SYGVKD. The junction had 5 bases not matched to a gene; V was cut back by 4 bases and J by 4 bases. The sample comes from a study of T cell responses to AZD1222 COVID-19 vaccine. Study results and caveats: The study sampled repertoires only after the peak T cell response. Only five or six individuals given AZD1222 were seropositive at baseline. Nearly half of unique spike-specific TCRs reportedly avoided B.1.351 and B.1.1.7 mutated regions. Donors skewed white British and female; clonal diversity was possibly underestimated.

TCRdb keeps only in-frame clones here, not all; method: immunoSEQ multiplex PCR. The sample lists 120,000 or so clones, around 87% occurring once. The rearrangement links TRBV10-3 to TRBJ2-2, with TRBD2 matching 14 bases. Sample: peripheral blood, taken on day 0 of AZD1222 vaccination. The receptor comes from an adult in good health. The CDR3 here is CAISGTSGRSATGELFF. The CDR3 nucleotides are TGTGCCATCAGTGGGACTAGCGGGAGGTCGGCCACCGGGGAGCTGTTTTTT.